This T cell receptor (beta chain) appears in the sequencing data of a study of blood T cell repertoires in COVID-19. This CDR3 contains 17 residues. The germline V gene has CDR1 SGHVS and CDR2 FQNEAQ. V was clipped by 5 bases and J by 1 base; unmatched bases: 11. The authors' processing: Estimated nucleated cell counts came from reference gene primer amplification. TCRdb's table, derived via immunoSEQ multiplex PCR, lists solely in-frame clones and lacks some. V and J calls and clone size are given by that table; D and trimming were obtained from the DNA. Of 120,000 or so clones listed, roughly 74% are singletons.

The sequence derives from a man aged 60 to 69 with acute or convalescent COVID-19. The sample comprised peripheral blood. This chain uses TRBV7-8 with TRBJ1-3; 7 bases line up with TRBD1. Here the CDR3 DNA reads TGTGCCAGCAGCCCACTCGGACAGGCTCCATCTGGAAACACCATATATTTT. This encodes CASSPLGQAPSGNTIYF.